A selection of T cell receptor beta chains follows, all from one sample in a study of cytomegalovirus exposure and HLA in healthy donors. Clones were sequenced by immunoSEQ multiplex PCR, and TCRdb holds only the in-frame ones, with some missing. The sample data list some 200,000 clones. Material for sequencing was PBMCs. The receptors here all came from a girl aged 2 to 10 in good health and CMV-seropositive. CDR3s include the opening cysteine and the closing phenylalanine or tryptophan. The order of the fields is D gene, J gene, V gene, CDR3 DNA, CDR3 protein. The D gene is left open where the match is weak.

>NA|TRBJ1-5|TRBV27
TGTGCCAGCAGTTTATTAGGAGGTAATAGCAATCAGCCCCAGCATTTT
CASSLLGGNSNQPQHF
>NA|TRBJ1-4|TRBV6-1
TGTGCCAGCAGTGAAAATGCGGCTGAAAAACTGTTTTTT
CASSENAAEKLFF
>NA|TRBJ1-5|TRBV28
TGTGCCAGCAGTCCCAGCTTCAGGGGTGGTGCGTTTCAGCCCCAGCATTTT
CASSPSFRGGAFQPQHF
>NA|TRBJ2-2|TRBV27
TGTGCCAGCAGTTTTTTAGGGGAGGACACCGGGGAGCTGTTTTTT
CASSFLGEDTGELFF
>NA|TRBJ2-1|TRBV27
TGTGCCAGCAGTTTGGGGGGTATCGGCTACAATGAGCAGTTCTTC
CASSLGGIGYNEQFF
>TRBD1|TRBJ1-1|TRBV18
TGTGCCAGCTCACCACAAGACAGGGGGACTGAAGCTTTCTTT
CASSPQDRGTEAFF
>NA|TRBJ2-7|TRBV18
TGTGCCAGCTCACCACAGCCTTTGGACGAGCAGTACTTC
CASSPQPLDEQYF
>NA|TRBJ2-5|TRBV7-9
TGTGCCAGCAGCTTCTTCGACTCTCAAGAGACCCAGTACTTC
CASSFFDSQETQYF
>NA|TRBJ1-5|TRBV5-1
TGCGCCAGCAGCTTTCGGGGCAATCAGCCCCAGCATTTT
CASSFRGNQPQHF
>TRBD1|TRBJ1-1|TRBV11-2
TGTGCCAGCAGCTTAGAGGGACAGGGATACACTGAAGCTTTCTTT
CASSLEGQGYTEAFF
>TRBD2|TRBJ2-1|TRBV5-1
TGCGCCAGCTACTCCACCCCTAGCGGGAGGAGGAATGAGCAGTTCTTC
CASYSTPSGRRNEQFF
>TRBD1|TRBJ2-2|TRBV7-7
TGTGCTAGCAGCTTAGGGACAGGGGGTTCCGGGGAGCTGTTTTTT
CASSLGTGGSGELFF
>TRBD2|TRBJ2-1|TRBV7-2
TGTGCCAGCAGCTTAGGGGTACTAGCGTCCCCCTACAATGAGCAGTTCTTC
CASSLGVLASPYNEQFF
>NA|TRBJ1-2|TRBV28
TGTGCCAGCAGTTTATATGTGGCGGGGAACTATGGCTACACCTTC
CASSLYVAGNYGYTF